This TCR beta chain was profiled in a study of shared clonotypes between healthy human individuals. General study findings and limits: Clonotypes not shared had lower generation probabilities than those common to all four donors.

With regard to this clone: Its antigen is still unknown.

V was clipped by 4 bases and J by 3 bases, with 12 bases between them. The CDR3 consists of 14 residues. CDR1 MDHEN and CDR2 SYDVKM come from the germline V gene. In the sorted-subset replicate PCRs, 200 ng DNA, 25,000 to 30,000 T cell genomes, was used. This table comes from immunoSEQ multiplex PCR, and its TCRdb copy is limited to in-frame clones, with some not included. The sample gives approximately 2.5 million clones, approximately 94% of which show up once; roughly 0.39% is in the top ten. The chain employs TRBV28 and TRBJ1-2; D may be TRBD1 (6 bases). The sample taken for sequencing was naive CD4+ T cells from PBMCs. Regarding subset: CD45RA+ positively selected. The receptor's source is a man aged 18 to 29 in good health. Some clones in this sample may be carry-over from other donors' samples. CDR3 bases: TGTGCCAGCAGTTCCCAGGGGTCCCACTATGGCTACACCTTC. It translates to CASSSQGSHYGYTF.